The 27 T cell receptor beta chains below all came from one sample that was sequenced in a study of blood T cells in healthy people across ages. The use of a sample-barcoded 5' primer and a J-beta primer mix characterized a second PCR of roughly 7 to 11 cycles. Using its own MiXCR run on the 5' RACE reads, TCRdb lists one record per CDR3 protein. The sample holds 750,000 or so distinct CDR3 sequences, around 25% seen once. This sample was shared with a second study, whose subject was T cells of mothers and their children.

The sample was blood. These receptor sequences come from a boy between 10 and 17 years old in good health.

The V call is TRBV28, the J call TRBJ1-1; 7 bases align to TRBD1. This CDR3 is 12 amino acids long. Per germline, CDR1 MDHEN and CDR2 SYDVKM. With 4 bases clipped from V and 11 bases from J, the junction kept 7 bases outside the gene matches. The CDR3: CASSSRQGGAFF. CDR3 sequence (DNA): TGTGCCAGCAGTTCCCGACAGGGAGGGGCTTTCTTT.

This clonotype has only a few counts. This rearrangement joins TRBV19 to TRBJ2-3; a possible D gene is TRBD2 (6 bases). The CDR3 runs 13 residues. Trimming stripped 8 bases from V and 2 bases from J, with 11 bases between. Germline V lookup: CDR1 LNHDA, CDR2 SQIVND (reference sequence). CDR3 sequence reads: CASRGEFTDTQYF. CDR3 bases: TGTGCCAGTCGCGGGGAGTTCACAGATACGCAGTATTTT.

This clonotype has more than one count but fewer than ten. The chain couples TRBV20-1 to TRBJ1-5; 7 bases agree with TRBD1. Germline values: CDR1 DFQATT, CDR2 SNEGSKA (reference sequence). Trimming took 0 bases from V and 9 from J; bases not matched to a gene: 2. The CDR3 contains 12 residues. The CDR3 DNA is TGCAGTGCTAGAGAAGGGGGCAGGCCCCAGCATTTT. Translation gives CSAREGGRPQHF.

The chain has TRBV29-1 and TRBJ2-5, with D unresolved. The J call may be faulty, since TRBJ2-1 better matches the DNA end. CDR3 length: 11 residues. Germline CDR1 is SQVTM and CDR2 is ANQGSEA. This CDR3 reads CSDVANNEQFF. CDR3 nucleotides: TGCAGCGACGTCGCGAACAATGAGCAGTTCTTC.

The chain is built from TRBV3-1 and TRBJ2-5; 9 nucleotides align to TRBD2. V was pared by 0 bases and J by 4 bases, with 6 bases of the junction left unmatched. CDR3 length: 16 residues. The germline V gene encodes CDR1 LGHDT and CDR2 YNNKEL (reference sequence). The CDR3 DNA reads as TGTGCCAGCAGCCAAGAACCAGCGGGAGGACTAGAGACCCAGTACTTC. Its translation is CASSQEPAGGLETQYF.

The chain is built from TRBV7-2 and TRBJ2-5; D is uncertain. The J call may be wrong; the DNA end is better matched by TRBJ2-7. CDR3 size: 17 residues. Germline assignment: CDR1 SGHTA and CDR2 FQGNSA. The CDR3 DNA reads TGTGCCAGCAGCCGCGACCCGGATCTAACTCCCACCAACGAGCAGTACTTC. It is translated as CASSRDPDLTPTNEQYF.

This chain uses TRBV7-9 with TRBJ2-7; 8 nucleotides line up with TRBD1. The length of the CDR3 is 13 residues. J lost 7 bases, V lost 5 bases, and 7 bases had no gene match. Germline V gene sequence: CDR1 SEHNR, CDR2 FQNEAQ (reference sequence). The CDR3 protein is CASSPDRAREQYF. In DNA, the CDR3 is TGTGCCAGCAGCCCGGACAGGGCTCGGGAGCAGTACTTC.

The V and J genes are TRBV5-5 and TRBJ2-2, with D unclear. CDR3 length: 14 residues. The germline CDR1 and CDR2 sequences are SGHKS and YYEKEE (reference sequence). V was pared by 2 bases and J by 3 bases, with 8 bases between. CDR3 nucleotide sequence: TGTGCCAGCAGCTTAACCCGTGACACCGGGGAGCTGTTTTTT. It encodes CASSLTRDTGELFF.

The genes are TRBV12-3 or TRBV12-4 and TRBJ2-5; no firm D call. Trimming took off 6 bases at V and 1 base at J, with 9 bases between the two ends. CDR3 length: 13 amino acids. The CDR3 DNA reads as TGTGCCAGCAGGATAATTCTCCAAGAGACCCAGTACTTC. Translating it yields CASRIILQETQYF.

The chain recombines TRBV7-2 with TRBJ1-1, with D possibly being TRBD1 (6 bases). The V and J ends lost 5 bases and 0 bases respectively, with 10 bases between them. This CDR3 region has 14 residues. Germline V lookup: CDR1 SGHTA, CDR2 FQGNSA. CDR3 amino acids: CASSRQAMNTEAFF. CDR3 bases: TGTGCCAGCAGCCGACAGGCGATGAACACTGAAGCTTTCTTT.

This clonotype turned up a few times. The rearrangement uses TRBV11-2 and TRBJ2-5, with D perhaps TRBD1 (6 bases). The end of the DNA aligns better with TRBJ2-1, so the J call may be wrong. The CDR3 runs 14 residues. CDR1 SGHAT and CDR2 FQNNGV come from the germline V gene. The CDR3 loop reads CASRVRWGPFEQFF. CDR3 DNA: TGTGCCAGCAGGGTCCGGTGGGGGCCTTTTGAGCAGTTCTTC.

This clonotype came up a few times. This sequence joins TRBV29-1 and TRBJ2-3, with D unclear. The CDR3 length is 13 residues. Between the trimmed V and J ends, which lost 4 bases and 0 bases, there was a span of 8 bases. CDR1 SQVTM and CDR2 ANQGSEA come from the germline V gene. The CDR3 loop is CSVATASTDTQYF. Written as DNA, the CDR3 is TGCAGCGTTGCGACGGCTAGCACAGATACGCAGTATTTT.

In DNA form, the CDR3 reads TGCAGTGCTAGAGATTGGAGGGGTCAGGATGAAAAACTGTTTTTT. Protein sequence: CSARDWRGQDEKLFF. This rearrangement joins TRBV20-1 to TRBJ1-4; D possibly corresponds to TRBD1 (5 bases). V was pared by 0 bases and J by 6 bases, with 14 bases between. This CDR3 spans 15 amino acids. Germline V gene lookup returns CDR1 DFQATT and CDR2 SNEGSKA (reference sequence).

In its sample, this clonotype was seen a few times. The rearrangement joins TRBV7-8 to TRBJ2-3; 10 nucleotides agree with TRBD2. The CDR3 runs 18 residues. V lost 4 bases and J lost 0; bases outside the gene matches: 10. From germline, CDR1 is SGHVS and CDR2 FQNEAQ. The CDR3 is CASSSSSGGIISTDTQYF. The DNA for the CDR3 is TGTGCCAGCAGCTCATCTAGCGGGGGTATTATAAGCACAGATACGCAGTATTTT. The variable domain in full, completed from reference TRBV7-8 and TRBJ2-3, reads GAGVSQSPRYKVAKRGQDVALRCDPISGHVSLFWYQQALGQGPEFLTYFQNEAQLDKSGLPSDRFFAERPEGSVSTLKIQRTQQEDSAVYLCASSSSSGGIISTDTQYFGPGTRLTVL.

CDR3 bases: TGCAGCGTGGCGCTCCCAACAGGCTACGAGCAGTACTTC. Translation gives CSVALPTGYEQYF. The chain employs TRBV29-1 and TRBJ2-7, with D possibly matching TRBD1 (5 bases). Germline-derived CDR1 and CDR2 are SQVTM and ANQGSEA. Trimming shortened V by 6 bases and J by 3 bases, and 15 bases separated the two germline ends. The CDR3 spans 13 residues.

This clonotype was picked up a small number of times. The chain carries TRBV29-1 and TRBJ1-5, with D perhaps matching TRBD1 (6 bases). The CDR3 runs 14 residues. The V gene lost 4 bases and the J gene lost 3 bases, with 13 bases spanning the gap. Germline loops: CDR1 SQVTM, CDR2 ANQGSEA. This CDR3 is CSVAGDRINQPQHF. CDR3 bases: TGCAGCGTTGCAGGGGACCGGATCAATCAGCCCCAGCATTTT.

V usage is TRBV28 and J usage is TRBJ2-5, with a tentative D call TRBD2 (7 bases). Trimming pared 6 bases from V and 9 bases from J, leaving 29 bases between. This CDR3 spans 17 amino acids. Germline CDR1 reads MDHEN; CDR2 reads SYDVKM. This CDR3 reads CASRRSSGQSAGWAQYF. The CDR3 bases are TGTGCCAGCAGGAGATCAAGCGGACAGTCAGCGGGGTGGGCCCAGTACTTC.

V is TRBV15 and J is TRBJ2-7; unclear D gene. Looked up from germline, CDR1 is LNHNV and CDR2 is YYDKDF (reference sequence). The V end was cut by 3 bases, the J end by 0 bases, with 12 bases between. The CDR3 sequence is 15 residues long. As DNA, the CDR3 is TGTGCCACCAGCAGTAATTCATTGAGCTCCTACGAGCAGTACTTC. It is translated as CATSSNSLSSYEQYF.

The V and J genes are TRBV5-5 and TRBJ1-3; D unresolved. Germline V gene sequence: CDR1 SGHKS, CDR2 YYEKEE (reference sequence). This CDR3 is 15 amino acids long. Trimming shortened V by 4 bases and J by 0 bases, and 11 bases separated the two germline ends. This CDR3 reads CASSPTPISGNTIYF. CDR3 sequence (DNA): TGTGCCAGCAGCCCCACACCGATCTCTGGAAACACCATATATTTT.

This clonotype was detected many times. The chain recombines TRBV27 with TRBJ1-2, with D tentatively TRBD1 (5 bases). Looked up from germline, CDR1 is MNHEY and CDR2 is SMNVEV (reference sequence). This CDR3 has 13 amino acids. The V end lost 2 bases, the J end lost 4 bases, and 8 bases lay between the germline ends. The CDR3 is CASSLGGGYGYTF. CDR3 nucleotide sequence: TGTGCCAGCAGTTTAGGGGGGGGCTATGGCTACACCTTC.

V is TRBV5-1 and J is TRBJ1-4, with unresolved D. V was trimmed by 0 bases and J by 3 bases, leaving 15 bases between them. Germline V gives CDR1 SGHRS, CDR2 YFSETQ. The CDR3 spans 17 residues. CDR3 in DNA: TGCGCCAGCAGCTTGGGTCAAATCTCGGCAGCTAATGAAAAACTGTTTTTT. Its translation is CASSLGQISAANEKLFF.

This chain uses TRBV3-1 with TRBJ2-1; 10 positions agree with TRBD2. Trimming at V came to 2 bases and at J to 9 bases, leaving 10 bases not matched to a gene. The CDR3 spans 16 residues. Germline CDR1 LGHDT, CDR2 YNNKEL (reference sequence). DNA for the CDR3: TGTGCCAGCAGCCAACCGGGACTAGCGACCGGCGGTGAGCAGTTCTTC. Protein product: CASSQPGLATGGEQFF.

The sample holds a few counts of this clonotype. At one end, the junction sequence differs from germline, possibly due to a read error. The V gene is TRBV29-1, the J gene TRBJ1-4, with 8 bases identical to TRBD1. This CDR3 has 16 residues. Germline values: CDR1 SQVTM, CDR2 ANQGSEA. The CDR3 sequence: CSVGLRGQDTNEELFF. The DNA of the CDR3 is TGCAGCGTTGGGCTCAGGGGGCAAGACACTAATGAAGAACTGTTTTTT.

This chain links TRBV12-3 or TRBV12-4 with TRBJ2-5; 7 nucleotides align to TRBD2. Trimming removed 6 bases from V and 3 bases from J; junction bases left unmatched: 1. The CDR3 is 12 amino acids. The CDR3 here is CASSGTKETQYF. Written as DNA, the CDR3 is TGTGCCAGCAGCGGGACTAAAGAGACCCAGTACTTC.

The CDR3 sequence is CASSYVLGARVVEQYF. CDR3 nucleotide sequence: TGCGCCAGCAGCTACGTCCTTGGGGCGCGGGTCGTCGAGCAGTACTTC. The V gene is TRBV4-3, the J gene TRBJ2-7; D could derive from TRBD1 or TRBD2 (5 bases each). CDR1 is LGHNA, CDR2 YSLEER, per germline. This CDR3 has 16 amino acids. Trimming left V 5 bases short and J 6 bases short, with 23 bases between.

Only a few counts were recorded for this clonotype. The chain combines TRBV12-3 or TRBV12-4 with TRBJ1-2; tentatively, D is TRBD1 (5 bases). The V end lost 4 bases, the J end lost 12 bases, and 15 bases lay between the germline ends. The CDR3 runs to 12 residues. CDR3 region: CASSSPGLSHTF. For the CDR3, the DNA is TGTGCCAGCAGTTCCCCAGGGCTTAGCCACACCTTC.

The gene calls are TRBV7-9 and TRBJ2-7; tentatively, D is TRBD2 (5 bases). The germline gives CDR1 SEHNR, CDR2 FQNEAQ (reference sequence). This CDR3 is 13 amino acids long. V lost 5 bases and J 2 bases, leaving 10 bases between the germline ends. This chain's CDR3 is CASSPRDAYEQYF. In DNA, the CDR3 is TGTGCCAGCAGCCCCCGGGATGCCTACGAGCAGTACTTC.